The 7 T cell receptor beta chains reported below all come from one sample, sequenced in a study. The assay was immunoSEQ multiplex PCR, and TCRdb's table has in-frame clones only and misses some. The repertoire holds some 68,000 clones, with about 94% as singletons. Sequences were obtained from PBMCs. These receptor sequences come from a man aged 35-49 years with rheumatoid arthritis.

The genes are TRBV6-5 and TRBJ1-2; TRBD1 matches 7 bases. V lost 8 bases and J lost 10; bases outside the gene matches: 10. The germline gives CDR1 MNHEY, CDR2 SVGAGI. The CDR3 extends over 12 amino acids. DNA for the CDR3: TGTGCCAGCCGGTGGCAGGGGGGTTACTACACCTTC. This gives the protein CASRWQGGYYTF.

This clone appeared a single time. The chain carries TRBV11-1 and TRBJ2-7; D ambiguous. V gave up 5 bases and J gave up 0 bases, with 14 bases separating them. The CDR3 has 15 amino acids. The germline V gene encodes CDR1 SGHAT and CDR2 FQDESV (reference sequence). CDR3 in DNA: TGTGCCAGCAGCCCCATGCAGGTATTCTCCTACGAGCAGTACTTC. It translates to CASSPMQVFSYEQYF.

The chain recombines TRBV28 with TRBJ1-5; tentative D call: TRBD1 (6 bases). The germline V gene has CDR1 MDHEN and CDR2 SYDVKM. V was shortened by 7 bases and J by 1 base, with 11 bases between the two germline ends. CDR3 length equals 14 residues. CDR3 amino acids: CASIRTVSNQPQHF. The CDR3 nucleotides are TGTGCCAGCATCAGGACAGTCAGCAATCAGCCCCAGCATTTT. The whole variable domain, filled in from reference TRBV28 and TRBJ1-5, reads DVKVTQSSRYLVKRTGEKVFLECVQDMDHENMFWYRQDPGLGLRLIYFSYDVKMKEKGDIPEGYSVSREKKERFSLILESASTNQTSMYLCASIRTVSNQPQHFGDGTRLSIL.

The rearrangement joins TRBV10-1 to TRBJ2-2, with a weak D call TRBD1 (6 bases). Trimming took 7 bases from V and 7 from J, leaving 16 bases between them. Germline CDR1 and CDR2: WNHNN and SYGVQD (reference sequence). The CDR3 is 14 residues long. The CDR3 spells CASTRDLGGGELFF. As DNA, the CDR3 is TGCGCCAGCACCCGGGACCTAGGGGGCGGGGAGCTGTTTTTT.

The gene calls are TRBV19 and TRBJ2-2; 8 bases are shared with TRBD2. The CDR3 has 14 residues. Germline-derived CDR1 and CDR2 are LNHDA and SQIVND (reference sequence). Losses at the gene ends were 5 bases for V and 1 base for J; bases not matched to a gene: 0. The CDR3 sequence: CASSRGGNTGELFF. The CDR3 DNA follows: TGTGCCAGTAGTCGGGGGGGGAACACCGGGGAGCTGTTTTTT.

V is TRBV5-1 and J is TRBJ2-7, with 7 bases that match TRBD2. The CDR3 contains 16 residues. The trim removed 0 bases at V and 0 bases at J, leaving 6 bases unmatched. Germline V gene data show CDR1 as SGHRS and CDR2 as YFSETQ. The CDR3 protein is CASSLGNQRDSYEQYF. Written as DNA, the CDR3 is TGCGCCAGCAGCTTGGGTAACCAGCGGGACTCCTACGAGCAGTACTTC.

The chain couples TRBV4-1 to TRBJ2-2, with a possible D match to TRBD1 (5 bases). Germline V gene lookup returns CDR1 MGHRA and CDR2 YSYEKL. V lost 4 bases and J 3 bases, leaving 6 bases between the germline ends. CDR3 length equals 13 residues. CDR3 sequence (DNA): TGCGCCAGCAGCCTACAGGACACCGGGGAGCTGTTTTTT. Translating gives CASSLQDTGELFF.